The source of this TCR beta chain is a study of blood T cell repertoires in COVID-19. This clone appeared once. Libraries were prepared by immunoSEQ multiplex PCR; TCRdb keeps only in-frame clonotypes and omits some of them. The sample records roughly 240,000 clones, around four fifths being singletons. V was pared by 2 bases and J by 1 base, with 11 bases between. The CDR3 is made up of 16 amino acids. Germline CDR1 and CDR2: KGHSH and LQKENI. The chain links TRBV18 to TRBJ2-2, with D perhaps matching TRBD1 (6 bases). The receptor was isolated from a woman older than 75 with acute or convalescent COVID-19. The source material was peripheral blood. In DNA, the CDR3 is TGTGCCAGCTCACCAGACAGGAGTGGGAACACCGGGGAGCTGTTTTTT. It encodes CASSPDRSGNTGELFF.